This TCR beta chain was retrieved from a study of cytomegalovirus exposure and HLA in healthy donors. Study-wide context: An early release of data contained approximately 80 million unique TCRs, which came from HLA-typed donors. Notes on the study in general: According to a later analysis, most TCR beta chains associated with CMV appeared HLA-restricted. In a later analysis, several top co-occurrence clusters appeared linked to parvovirus B19, influenza, CMV and Epstein-Barr virus. Judged likely to be a sequencing artifact was a cluster of highly shared sequence variants.

This PCR relied on a set of 60 Vbeta primers and 13 Jbeta primers. Produced via immunoSEQ multiplex PCR; TCRdb's table is partial and in-frame only. The sample lists over 150,000 clones; roughly 80% were seen once. This clone was picked up a small number of times. What it binds is not known. The CDR3 is made up of 13 amino acids. The V and J ends lost 0 bases and 9 bases respectively, with 12 bases between them. In germline, CDR1 is SGHNT, CDR2 YYREEE (reference sequence). The chain couples TRBV5-4 to TRBJ1-1; D not resolved. The sequence derives from a young woman in good health and CMV-seronegative. Material for sequencing was PBMCs. For the CDR3, the DNA is TGTGCCAGCAGCTTGGTGGGCGAGATTCAAGCTTTCTTT. This encodes CASSLVGEIQAFF.